This T cell receptor (beta chain) was recovered during a study of T cells in localized non-small cell lung cancer. This clone showed up just a few times. Sequenced by immunoSEQ multiplex PCR; TCRdb stores in-frame clones only, minus some. The sample carries 45,000 to 60,000 clones, approximately 90% recorded once. Trimming shortened V by 3 bases and J by 1 base, and 12 bases separated the two germline ends. Germline V CDR1 and CDR2: SQVTM, ANQGSEA. The CDR3 extends over 14 amino acids. V usage is TRBV29-1 and J usage is TRBJ1-2; D perhaps matches TRBD1 (6 bases). The sequence was collected from a woman aged 40-69 years with stage I lung adenocarcinoma. Material: peripheral blood, obtained before any cancer treatment. CDR3 DNA: TGCAGCGTTGAGGACAGTCAAATTAACTATGGCTACACCTTC. Amino acid sequence: CSVEDSQINYGYTF.